This T cell receptor (beta chain) is drawn from a study of blood T cell repertoires in COVID-19. Study context: The study drew acute and convalescent COVID-19 samples from the United States, Italy and Spain. The analysed material was cDNA or gDNA that came from T cells, B-cell-depleted T cells, or PBMCs.

The CDR3 covers 14 residues. Trimming left V 6 bases short and J 3 bases short, with 14 bases between. Germline loops: CDR1 SNHLY, CDR2 FYNNEI. Original processing notes: It was from reference gene primer amplification that nucleated cell counts were estimated. Clones were sequenced by immunoSEQ multiplex PCR, and TCRdb holds only the in-frame ones, with some missing. That table supplies the V and J calls and clone size; D and trimming were determined from the DNA. The sample carries fewer than 70,000 clones, roughly 85% recorded once. This clonotype was obtained from a woman of 80 years or more with acute or convalescent COVID-19. The sequencing input was peripheral blood. The chain has TRBV2 and TRBJ2-5, with D maybe TRBD1 (6 bases). The CDR3 DNA sequence: TGTGCCAGCAGCCCGGACAGAGGAGAAGAGACCCAGTACTTC. Translation: CASSPDRGEETQYF.